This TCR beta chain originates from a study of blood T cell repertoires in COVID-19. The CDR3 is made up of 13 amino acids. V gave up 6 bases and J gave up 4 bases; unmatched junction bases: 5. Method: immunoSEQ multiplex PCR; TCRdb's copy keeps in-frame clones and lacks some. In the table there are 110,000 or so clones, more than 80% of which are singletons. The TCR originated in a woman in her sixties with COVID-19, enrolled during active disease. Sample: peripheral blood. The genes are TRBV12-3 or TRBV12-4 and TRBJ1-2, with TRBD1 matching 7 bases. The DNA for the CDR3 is TGTGCCAGCAGGCTGGGACAGCTCTATGGCTACACCTTC. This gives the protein CASRLGQLYGYTF.